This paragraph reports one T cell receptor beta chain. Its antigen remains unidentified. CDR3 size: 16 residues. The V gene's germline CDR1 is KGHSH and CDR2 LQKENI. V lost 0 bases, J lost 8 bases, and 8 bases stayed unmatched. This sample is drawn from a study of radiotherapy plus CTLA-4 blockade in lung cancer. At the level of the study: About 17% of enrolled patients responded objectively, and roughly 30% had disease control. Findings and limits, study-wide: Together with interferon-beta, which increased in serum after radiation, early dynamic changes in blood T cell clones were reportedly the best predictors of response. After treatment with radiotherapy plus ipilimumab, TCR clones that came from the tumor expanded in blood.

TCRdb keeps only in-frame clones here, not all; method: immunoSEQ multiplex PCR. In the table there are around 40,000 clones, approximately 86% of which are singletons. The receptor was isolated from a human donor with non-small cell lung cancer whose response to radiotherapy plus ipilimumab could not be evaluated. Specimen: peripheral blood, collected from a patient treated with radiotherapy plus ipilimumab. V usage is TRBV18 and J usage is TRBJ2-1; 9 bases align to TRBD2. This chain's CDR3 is CASSPPRGGGADEQFF. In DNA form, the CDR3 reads TGTGCCAGCTCACCACCGAGGGGCGGGGGGGCTGATGAGCAGTTCTTC.